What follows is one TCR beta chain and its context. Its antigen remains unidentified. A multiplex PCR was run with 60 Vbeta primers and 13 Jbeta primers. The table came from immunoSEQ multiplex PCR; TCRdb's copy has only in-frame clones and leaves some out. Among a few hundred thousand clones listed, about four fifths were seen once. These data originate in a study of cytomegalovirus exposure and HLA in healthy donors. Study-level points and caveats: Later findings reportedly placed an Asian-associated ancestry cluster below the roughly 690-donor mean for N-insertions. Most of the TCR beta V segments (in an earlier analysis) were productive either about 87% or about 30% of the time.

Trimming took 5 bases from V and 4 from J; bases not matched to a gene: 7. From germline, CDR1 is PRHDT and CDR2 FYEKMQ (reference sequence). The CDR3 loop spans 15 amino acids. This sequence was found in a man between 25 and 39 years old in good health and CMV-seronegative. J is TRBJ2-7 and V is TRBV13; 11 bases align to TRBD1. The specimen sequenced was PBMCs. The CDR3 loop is CASSRGGTGGYEQYF. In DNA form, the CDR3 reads TGTGCCAGCAGCAGAGGAGGGACAGGGGGATACGAGCAGTACTTC.